The 14 T cell receptor beta chains below were found in one sample sequenced in a study of cytomegalovirus exposure and HLA in healthy donors. The PCR employed 60 Vbeta primers together with 13 Jbeta primers. Produced via immunoSEQ multiplex PCR; TCRdb's table is partial and in-frame only. This sample carries roughly 93,000 clones, about 74% of them seen once, and the ten largest clones take 1.8%. Sequencing was done on a sample of PBMCs. The receptor source for this set is a male donor in good health and CMV-seronegative.

The rearrangement joins TRBV7-3 to TRBJ2-7; D is perhaps TRBD1 (6 bases). The V gene's germline CDR1 is SGHTA and CDR2 FQGTGA. V lost 4 bases to trimming and J lost 5 bases, with 12 bases between them. This CDR3 spans 13 amino acids. CDR3 coding DNA: TGTGCCAGCAGCTCCGGGACATCCGACGAGCAGTACTTC. It is translated as CASSSGTSDEQYF. Together with reference TRBV7-3 and TRBJ2-7, the CDR3 gives the full variable domain: GAGVSQTPSNKVTEKGKYVELRCDPISGHTALYWYRQSLGQGPEFLIYFQGTGAADDSGLPNDRFFAVRPEGSVSTLKIQRTERGDSAVYLCASSSGTSDEQYFGPGTRLTVT.

This chain uses TRBV7-9 with TRBJ1-3, with TRBD1 as a possible D gene (6 bases). The CDR3 runs to 15 residues. CDR1 is SEHNR, CDR2 FQNEAQ, per germline (reference sequence). Trimming took off 1 base at V and 2 bases at J, with 9 bases between the two ends. The CDR3: CASSLDRETGNTIYF. Here the CDR3 DNA reads TGTGCCAGCAGCTTAGACAGGGAGACTGGAAACACCATATATTTT.

J is TRBJ2-6 and V is TRBV15; the D is unclear. Looked up from germline, CDR1 is LNHNV and CDR2 is YYDKDF (reference sequence). V lost 4 bases to trimming and J lost 2 bases, with 9 bases between them. This CDR3 has 15 amino acids. CDR3 coding DNA: TGTGCCACCAGCATTTCAGGTCCTGGGGCCAACGTCCTGACTTTC. This encodes CATSISGPGANVLTF. Based on the CDR3 plus reference TRBV15 and TRBJ2-6, the full variable domain is DAMVIQNPRYQVTQFGKPVTLSCSQTLNHNVMYWYQQKSSQAPKLLFHYYDKDFNNEADTPDNFQSRRPNTSFCFLDIRSPGLGDTAMYLCATSISGPGANVLTFGAGSRLTVL.

The V and J genes are TRBV5-4 and TRBJ2-7, with D maybe TRBD1 (6 bases). Germline V gene lookup returns CDR1 SGHNT and CDR2 YYREEE (reference sequence). V was shortened by 3 bases and J by 3 bases, with 25 bases between the two germline ends. This CDR3 is built from 18 residues. The CDR3 sequence is CASSYLRDTPRPGYEQYF. CDR3 DNA sequence: TGTGCCAGCAGCTACCTCCGGGACACCCCACGACCGGGCTACGAGCAGTACTTC.

This chain links TRBV19 with TRBJ1-2, with 7 bases identical to TRBD1. The germline CDR1 and CDR2 sequences are LNHDA and SQIVND (reference sequence). V was pared by 2 bases and J by 5 bases, with 5 bases of the junction left unmatched. CDR3 size: 14 residues. CDR3 sequence (DNA): TGTGCCAGTAGTATATCGGGACAGCTATATGGCTACACCTTC. This encodes CASSISGQLYGYTF.

The rearrangement links TRBV11-1 to TRBJ2-5; 9 positions match TRBD1. Germline CDR1 SGHAT, CDR2 FQDESV (reference sequence). With 7 bases clipped from V and 5 bases from J, the junction kept 2 bases outside the gene matches. This CDR3 has 12 amino acids. CDR3 sequence reads: CASTGQGETQYF. DNA for the CDR3: TGTGCCAGCACCGGACAGGGGGAGACCCAGTACTTC.

This chain joins TRBV28 and TRBJ1-3; TRBD1 aligns across 9 bases. V shed 6 bases and J 1 base; nucleotides not matched to a gene: 7. Germline CDR1 and CDR2: MDHEN and SYDVKM. The CDR3 contains 16 residues. Here the CDR3 DNA reads TGTGCCAGCAGACGCACAGGGGGCGAATCTGGAAACACCATATATTTT. The encoded protein is CASRRTGGESGNTIYF.

The chain has TRBV5-4 and TRBJ2-1; D not certain. The V and J ends lost 2 bases and 7 bases respectively, with 4 bases between them. The CDR3 runs 11 residues. Germline CDR1 and CDR2: SGHNT and YYREEE (reference sequence). The CDR3 sequence is CASSFNNEQFF. The CDR3, as DNA: TGTGCCAGCAGCTTTAATAATGAGCAGTTCTTC.

The chain links TRBV18 to TRBJ2-7; TRBD2 matches 7 bases. V lost 2 bases and J lost 0; bases outside the gene matches: 4. The CDR3 contains 15 residues. Germline V gives CDR1 KGHSH, CDR2 LQKENI. DNA for the CDR3: TGTGCCAGCTCACCAGGGAGGGCCTTCTCCTACGAGCAGTACTTC. Protein product: CASSPGRAFSYEQYF. The full variable domain, rest sourced from reference TRBV18 and TRBJ2-7, is NAGVMQNPRHLVRRRGQEARLRCSPMKGHSHVYWYRQLPEEGLKFMVYLQKENIIDESGMPKERFSAEFPKEGPSILRIQQVVRGDSAAYFCASSPGRAFSYEQYFGPGTRLTVT.

This chain connects TRBV28 to TRBJ2-7; 7 bases map to TRBD2. Germline-derived CDR1 and CDR2 are MDHEN and SYDVKM. V was pared by 8 bases and J by 6 bases, with 16 bases of the junction left unmatched. This CDR3 comprises 15 residues. Here the CDR3 DNA reads TGTGCCAGCGGGGTTTTGGGGGAGGGCGGGCGCGAGCAGTACTTC. This gives the protein CASGVLGEGGREQYF.

A few counts support this clone. The chain uses TRBV7-6 and TRBJ2-1; D is unclear. This CDR3 is built from 16 residues. CDR1 and CDR2 from the germline V gene are SGHVS and FNYEAQ. The germline V and J ends were trimmed by 3 bases and 0 bases, with 12 bases remaining between them. DNA for the CDR3: TGTGCCAGCAGCTTCAGACCAGACTCCTCCTACAATGAGCAGTTCTTC. It translates to CASSFRPDSSYNEQFF.

J is TRBJ2-7 and V is TRBV25-1, with 7 bases aligning to TRBD1. The CDR3 is 14 amino acids. Trimming cost V 6 bases and J 5 bases; bases outside gene matches: 10. Germline CDR1 reads MGHDK; CDR2 reads SYGVNS. The CDR3 nucleotides read TGTGCCAGCAGGCGAACAGGGGTGAGGGACGAGCAGTACTTC. Its translation: CASRRTGVRDEQYF.

The chain joins TRBV19 to TRBJ1-5, with a weak D call TRBD1 (5 bases). Germline CDR1 and CDR2: LNHDA and SQIVND (reference sequence). The V end lost 7 bases, the J end lost 5 bases, and 9 bases lay between the germline ends. The CDR3 length is 12 residues. The CDR3 region has the DNA TGTGCCAGTAAGACAGAGCATCAGCCCCAGCATTTT. Protein sequence: CASKTEHQPQHF. Full variable domain (remainder filled in from reference TRBV19 and TRBJ1-5): DGGITQSPKYLFRKEGQNVTLSCEQNLNHDAMYWYRQDPGQGLRLIYYSQIVNDFQKGDIAEGYSVSREKKESFPLTVTSAQKNPTAFYLCASKTEHQPQHFGDGTRLSIL.

The chain carries TRBV30 and TRBJ1-1; D gene ambiguous. The CDR3 is 14 residues long. The V gene lost 3 bases and the J gene lost 4 bases, with 15 bases spanning the gap. The germline V gene has CDR1 GTSNPN and CDR2 SVGIG (reference sequence). CDR3 coding DNA: TGTGCCTGGAGGACAAGCTCCTTAGGCACTGAAGCTTTCTTT. It encodes CAWRTSSLGTEAFF.